The 21 T cell receptor beta chains listed next were all sequenced from one sample in a study of blood T cell repertoires in COVID-19. Data came from immunoSEQ multiplex PCR; TCRdb stores just in-frame clones and leaves some out. The table shows around 200,000 clones, with roughly nine tenths occurring only once. The sequenced sample was peripheral blood. All receptors come from a man in his forties with active or convalescent COVID-19.

The rearrangement uses TRBV4-1 and TRBJ2-1, with D possibly being TRBD1 (5 bases). Germline CDR1 reads MGHRA; CDR2 reads YSYEKL. V lost 1 base and J 7 bases, leaving 14 bases between the germline ends. The CDR3 is 15 amino acids. Here the CDR3 reads CASSQVWGSDNEQFF. CDR3 DNA: TGCGCCAGCAGCCAAGTATGGGGCTCGGATAATGAGCAGTTCTTC.

This chain links TRBV28 with TRBJ2-3; 8 bases map to TRBD2. The ends lost 7 bases at V and 2 bases at J; junction bases unmatched: 11. The germline gives CDR1 MDHEN, CDR2 SYDVKM. The CDR3 runs to 16 residues. CDR3 residues: CASNVAAGGPTDTQYF. CDR3 DNA: TGTGCCAGCAATGTCGCCGCGGGGGGCCCCACAGATACGCAGTATTTT. Filled out from reference TRBV28 and TRBJ2-3, the complete variable domain reads DVKVTQSSRYLVKRTGEKVFLECVQDMDHENMFWYRQDPGLGLRLIYFSYDVKMKEKGDIPEGYSVSREKKERFSLILESASTNQTSMYLCASNVAAGGPTDTQYFGPGTRLTVL.

This clone was detected once. V and J are TRBV24-1 and TRBJ2-7; 14 bases line up with TRBD2. The CDR3 is 17 residues long. Germline lookup yields CDR1 KGHDR and CDR2 SFDVKD. V dropped 4 bases and J dropped 4; count of bases not matched to a gene: 8. The CDR3 bases are TGTGCCACCAGTGACTCCGGGACTAGCGGGAGACAATACGAGCAGTACTTC. Translated, it gives CATSDSGTSGRQYEQYF.

J is TRBJ1-5 and V is TRBV19; tentatively, D is TRBD1 (6 bases). CDR1 is LNHDA, CDR2 SQIVND, per germline (reference sequence). With 1 base removed from V and 3 bases from J, the gap between germline ends came to 10 bases. The length of the CDR3 is 15 residues. CDR3 residues: CASSIADSTNQPQHF. DNA for the CDR3: TGTGCCAGTAGTATAGCGGACAGCACCAATCAGCCCCAGCATTTT.

CDR3 loop: CSVQTGGSYGYTF. DNA of the CDR3: TGCAGCGTCCAGACAGGAGGTAGCTATGGCTACACCTTC. This chain joins TRBV29-1 and TRBJ1-2, with a weak D call TRBD1 (6 bases). The V and J ends lost 6 bases and 4 bases respectively, with 15 bases between them. CDR1 SQVTM and CDR2 ANQGSEA come from the germline V gene. This CDR3 is built from 13 residues.

This chain uses TRBV13 with TRBJ2-1; 11 bases fit TRBD2. The germline gives CDR1 PRHDT, CDR2 FYEKMQ (reference sequence). The CDR3 runs to 15 residues. V trimming: 5 bases; J trimming: 8 bases; junction bases outside the gene matches: 8. The CDR3 here is CASSPRLAGKDEQFF. The CDR3 coding sequence is TGTGCCAGCAGCCCGAGACTAGCGGGAAAGGATGAGCAGTTCTTC.

The chain has TRBV18 and TRBJ1-2; 7 bases line up with TRBD1. The CDR3 has 15 amino acids. Germline V gives CDR1 KGHSH, CDR2 LQKENI. With V trimmed by 6 bases and J by 1 base, 8 bases remained unmatched. In DNA form, the CDR3 reads TGTGCCAGCTCCCGAGACAGGGCAAATAACTATGGCTACACCTTC. It encodes CASSRDRANNYGYTF.

V usage is TRBV5-8 and J usage is TRBJ1-4; no clear D. Germline lookup yields CDR1 SGHTS and CDR2 YDEGEE. This CDR3 has 14 amino acids. Between the trimmed V and J ends, which lost 0 bases and 4 bases, there was a span of 7 bases. The CDR3 here is CASSLEQSNEKLFF. DNA of the CDR3: TGTGCCAGCAGCTTGGAACAGAGTAATGAAAAACTGTTTTTT.

Comment on this clone: Distinct nucleotide sequences in the sample also encode this CDR3. The rearrangement uses TRBV27 and TRBJ2-7, with a possible D match to TRBD1 (5 bases). Deletions cut 4 bases from V and 1 base from J, with 8 bases between. The CDR3 covers 13 residues. The germline gives CDR1 MNHEY, CDR2 SMNVEV (reference sequence). For the CDR3, the DNA is TGTGCCAGCAGTTCCACAGGTTCCTACGAGCAGTACTTC. Translated, it gives CASSSTGSYEQYF.

A note on this clone: Other DNA sequences in this specimen translate into the identical CDR3. The CDR3 DNA is TGCGCCAGCAGCCTCCGACAGGGGACGTACGAGCAGTACTTC. Its protein is CASSLRQGTYEQYF. The chain recombines TRBV5-1 with TRBJ2-7, with TRBD1 identical over 8 bases. This CDR3 region has 14 residues. V gave up 4 bases and J gave up 4 bases; unmatched junction bases: 7. Germline CDR1 is SGHRS and CDR2 is YFSETQ.

The rearrangement joins TRBV19 to TRBJ1-4; perhaps TRBD1 as D (5 bases). The CDR3 runs 13 residues. Germline V gene data show CDR1 as LNHDA and CDR2 as SQIVND (reference sequence). The V end lost 4 bases, the J end lost 4 bases, and 7 bases lay between the germline ends. As DNA, the CDR3 is TGTGCCAGTAGTAGACAGCTTAATGAAAAACTGTTTTTT. Translation gives CASSRQLNEKLFF.

CDR3 amino acids: CASGTGPSYEQYF. As DNA, the CDR3 is TGTGCCAGCGGGACAGGGCCTTCCTACGAGCAGTACTTC. This chain uses TRBV27 with TRBJ2-7; TRBD1 agrees at 9 bases. V lost 8 bases, J lost 1 base, and 3 bases stayed unmatched. Per germline, CDR1 MNHEY and CDR2 SMNVEV (reference sequence). This CDR3 region has 13 residues.

The V and J genes are TRBV1 and TRBJ1-2; TRBD1, the table's D call, was not compared with the DNA. TRBV1 is given as a pseudogene. The CDR3 totals 21 residues. DNA for the CDR3: TGCACCAGCAGCCCCAAAAGGGGGGAAGAGGACAGGGTAGTTCCAAACTATGGCTACACCTTC. Translated, it gives CTSSPKRGEEDRVVPNYGYTF.

V usage is TRBV18 and J usage is TRBJ2-7; 10 bases align to TRBD2. The CDR3 is 17 residues long. J was trimmed by 5 bases and V by 3 bases; bases with no gene match: 13. CDR1 and CDR2 from the germline V gene are KGHSH and LQKENI. The CDR3 nucleotides read TGTGCCAGCTCACCGAGGACAGCACTAGCGGGATCCGACGAGCAGTACTTC. This sequence encodes CASSPRTALAGSDEQYF.

The chain couples TRBV4-1 to TRBJ2-2, with D uncertain. CDR3 size: 15 residues. V lost 1 base and J 0 bases, leaving 6 bases between the germline ends. Germline lookup yields CDR1 MGHRA and CDR2 YSYEKL. CDR3 sequence: CASSQGYPNTGELFF. CDR3 DNA sequence: TGCGCCAGCAGCCAAGGTTATCCGAACACCGGGGAGCTGTTTTTT.

This clone was seen only a few times. The chain combines TRBV9 with TRBJ1-2, with TRBD1 matching 8 bases. Unmatched junction bases numbered 5, after V lost 3 bases and J lost 1 base. The CDR3 contains 15 residues. Germline assignment: CDR1 SGDLS and CDR2 YYNGEE. Here the CDR3 reads CASSAQGAGNYGYTF. The DNA for the CDR3 is TGTGCCAGCAGCGCCCAGGGGGCGGGTAACTATGGCTACACCTTC.

The rearrangement links TRBV19 to TRBJ2-1, with D maybe TRBD2 (6 bases). This CDR3 has 16 amino acids. Per the germline V gene, CDR1 is LNHDA and CDR2 is SQIVND (reference sequence). V shed 0 bases and J shed 4 bases, with 13 bases lying between them. CDR3 in amino acids: CASSIDWGDTYNEQFF. For the CDR3, the DNA is TGTGCCAGTAGTATAGATTGGGGGGATACATACAATGAGCAGTTCTTC.

The rearrangement links TRBV5-6 to TRBJ1-4, with 7 bases lining up with TRBD1. J lost 6 bases, V lost 2 bases, and 10 bases had no gene match. CDR1 SGHDT and CDR2 YYEEEE come from the germline V gene. The CDR3 extends over 16 amino acids. CDR3 loop: CASSLLLGTGDEKLFF. CDR3 DNA: TGTGCCAGCAGCTTACTTCTGGGAACAGGGGATGAAAAACTGTTTTTT.

The chain uses TRBV24-1 and TRBJ1-2, with D perhaps matching TRBD1 (5 bases). Germline CDR1 and CDR2: KGHDR and SFDVKD. This CDR3 region has 15 residues. Trimming removed 1 base from V and 4 bases from J, with 12 bases in between. CDR3 loop: CATSDLRQGLYGYTF. CDR3 in DNA: TGTGCCACCAGTGATTTACGGCAGGGACTCTATGGCTACACCTTC.

CDR3 in amino acids: CASSRGGYYGYTF. In nucleotides, the CDR3 is TGTGCCAGCAGCCGAGGCGGTTACTATGGCTACACCTTC. The rearrangement joins TRBV27 to TRBJ1-2; D is undetermined. V was shortened by 6 bases and J by 3 bases, with 11 bases between the two germline ends. CDR3 size: 13 residues. The germline V gene encodes CDR1 MNHEY and CDR2 SMNVEV (reference sequence).

This clone has a handful of counts. J is TRBJ2-7 and V is TRBV9, with D possibly matching TRBD2 (6 bases). The CDR3 runs 15 residues. Trimming cost V 3 bases and J 0 bases, with 13 bases left between them. Germline V gene data show CDR1 as SGDLS and CDR2 as YYNGEE. Here the CDR3 reads CASSALGTSSYEQYF. The CDR3 DNA sequence: TGTGCCAGCAGCGCCCTGGGGACTTCCTCCTACGAGCAGTACTTC.